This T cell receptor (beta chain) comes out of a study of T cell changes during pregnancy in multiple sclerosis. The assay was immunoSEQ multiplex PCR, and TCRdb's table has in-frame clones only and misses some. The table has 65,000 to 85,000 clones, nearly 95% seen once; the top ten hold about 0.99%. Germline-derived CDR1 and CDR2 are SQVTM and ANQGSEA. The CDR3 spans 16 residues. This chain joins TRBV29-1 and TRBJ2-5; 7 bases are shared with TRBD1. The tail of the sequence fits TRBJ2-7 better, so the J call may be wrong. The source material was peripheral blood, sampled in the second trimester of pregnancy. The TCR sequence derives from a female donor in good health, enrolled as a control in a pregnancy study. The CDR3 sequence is CSVITSNGQAPYEQYF. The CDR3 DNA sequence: TGCAGCGTTATAACTTCAAATGGACAGGCTCCCTACGAGCAGTACTTC.